The rows below give T cell receptor beta chains drawn from one sample of a study of blood T cells in healthy people across ages. MiXCR, run by TCRdb on the 5' RACE reads, gives a single entry per CDR3 protein. This sample has around 1.5 million distinct CDR3 sequences, with roughly 30% found just once. Sequenced: blood. These receptors were collected from a woman in her 30s in good health. The CDR3 runs from the conserved cysteine through the conserved F or W. Fields, in order: J gene, CDR3 length, clone size, D gene, V gene, CDR3 protein, CDR3 DNA. D genes are given only for firm matches. The size entry is marked missing in some rows and otherwise reads once, few, many or a size class.

TRBJ1-5 14 few TRBD1 TRBV28 CASKRQGINQPQHF TGTGCCAGCAAGCGACAGGGAATCAATCAGCCCCAGCATTTT
TRBJ1-5 17 . TRBD1 TRBV12-3/TRBV12-4 CASSSRDRAEANQPQHF TGTGCCAGCAGTTCCCGGGACAGGGCTGAGGCAAATCAGCCCCAGCATTTT
TRBJ2-7 14 once . TRBV14 CASSKSLPPYEQYF TGTGCCAGCAGCAAGTCACTGCCCCCCTACGAGCAGTACTTC
TRBJ2-5 15 . . TRBV20-1 CSARDLEDYQETQYF TGCAGTGCTAGAGATTTGGAGGACTACCAAGAGACCCAGTACTTC
TRBJ2-5 18 many TRBD2 TRBV10-2 CASSVLGTSVSGGETQYF TGCGCCAGCAGTGTCCTTGGGACTAGCGTTTCGGGGGGGGAGACCCAGTACTTC
TRBJ1-2 12 few . TRBV20-1 CSASAENYGYTF TGCAGTGCTAGCGCGGAAAACTATGGCTACACCTTC
TRBJ1-2 15 . TRBD1 TRBV7-9 CASSSRTGTNYGYTF TGTGCCAGCAGCTCTCGGACAGGGACTAACTATGGCTACACCTTC
TRBJ1-2 13 many . TRBV29-1 CSVAQGPNYGYTF TGCAGCGTTGCTCAGGGTCCTAACTATGGCTACACCTTC
TRBJ1-6 15 once . TRBV11-2 CASSPTTGMNSPLHF TGTGCCAGCAGCCCGACTACAGGGATGAATTCACCCCTCCACTTT
TRBJ2-7 15 . . TRBV2 CASSERSVVGGEQYF TGTGCCAGCAGTGAAAGGTCGGTGGTGGGGGGCGAGCAGTACTTC
TRBJ1-3 15 . TRBD1 TRBV4-1 CASSQTRGPGNTIYF TGCGCCAGCAGCCAGACCAGGGGGCCTGGAAACACCATATATTTT
TRBJ2-3 15 . TRBD1 TRBV5-1 CASSLEGAAPDTQYF TGCGCCAGCAGCTTGGAGGGGGCGGCCCCAGATACGCAGTATTTT
TRBJ2-3 17 . TRBD2 TRBV6-6 CASNILGRAREDDTQYF TGTGCCAGCAATATACTCGGGAGGGCCCGTGAGGACGATACGCAGTATTTT
TRBJ2-7 13 . . TRBV27 CASSSYASYEQYF TGTGCCAGCAGTTCATACGCCTCCTACGAGCAGTACTTC
TRBJ2-1 17 . TRBD2 TRBV11-2 CASSPRGGTSHHNEQFF TGTGCCAGCAGCCCCCGGGGGGGGACTAGTCACCACAATGAGCAGTTCTTC
TRBJ2-7 14 . . TRBV3-1 CASSPPGYPNEQYF TGTGCCAGCAGCCCACCTGGATACCCGAACGAGCAGTACTTC
TRBJ2-3 14 few . TRBV29-1 CSVGAVFSTDTQYF TGCAGCGTGGGAGCGGTGTTTAGCACAGATACGCAGTATTTT
TRBJ2-1 13 . . TRBV24-1 CATSDSLGYEQFF TGTGCCACCAGTGATTCGCTCGGCTATGAGCAGTTCTTC
TRBJ2-7 12 . . TRBV30 CAWSGDFYEQYF TGTGCCTGGAGTGGAGACTTCTACGAGCAGTACTTC
TRBJ2-5 17 . . TRBV21-1 CASGKLGGTSGVETQYF TGTGCCAGCGGAAAACTAGGCGGGACTAGCGGGGTTGAGACCCAGTACTTC
TRBJ1-2 13 few . TRBV24-1 CATSDWAGHGYTF TGTGCCACCAGTGATTGGGCAGGCCATGGCTACACCTTC
TRBJ2-7 14 . . TRBV2 CASIPGLLSYEQYF TGTGCCAGCATTCCGGGACTCCTTTCCTACGAGCAGTACTTC
TRBJ2-7 13 many TRBD1 TRBV4-1 CASSHVQGAEQYF TGCGCCAGCAGCCACGTCCAGGGGGCCGAGCAGTACTTC
TRBJ2-7 15 few TRBD2 TRBV7-2 CASSLGGSGNYEQYF TGTGCCAGCAGCTTAGGGGGTAGCGGGAACTACGAGCAGTACTTC
TRBJ2-7 13 . . TRBV2 CAWSSKNYYEQYF TGTGCCTGGTCATCCAAAAATTATTACGAGCAGTACTTC
TRBJ2-3 13 . . TRBV20-1 CHWRGEYTDTQYF TGCCATTGGAGGGGGGAATATACAGATACGCAGTATTTT
TRBJ2-1 11 . . TRBV3-1 CASTTGLVQFF TGTGCCAGCACCACAGGGCTTGTGCAGTTCTTC
TRBJ2-2 16 few TRBD2 TRBV4-1 CASSQGASGGSGELFF TGCGCCAGCAGCCAAGGGGCTAGCGGGGGGTCCGGGGAGCTGTTTTTT
TRBJ2-3 16 . TRBD2 TRBV15 CATSRGYSGVTDTQYF TGTGCCACCAGCAGAGGATATAGCGGGGTCACAGATACGCAGTATTTT
TRBJ2-7 12 few . TRBV20-1 CSARDGVYEQYF TGCAGTGCTAGAGATGGGGTATACGAGCAGTACTTC
TRBJ2-7 15 . . TRBV4-2 CASSQEQEGSYEQYF TGTGCCAGCAGCCAAGAGCAGGAAGGCTCCTACGAGCAGTACTTC
TRBJ2-3 14 many TRBD1 TRBV29-1 CSLSGGASADTQYF TGCAGCTTATCAGGGGGCGCCTCTGCGGATACGCAGTATTTT
TRBJ2-7 15 . TRBD1 TRBV29-1 CSVVKPGQGADEQYF TGCAGCGTTGTCAAACCGGGACAGGGGGCCGACGAGCAGTACTTC
TRBJ1-5 13 . . TRBV30 CAWRDRAGQPQHF TGTGCCTGGAGAGACAGAGCGGGTCAGCCCCAGCATTTT
TRBJ2-4 13 few TRBD1 TRBV2 CASSPDRVGEQYF TGTGCCAGCAGCCCCGACAGGGTGGGGGAGCAGTACTTC
TRBJ1-1 13 . . TRBV2 CASSPGAQAEAFF TGTGCCAGCAGCCCCGGGGCCCAGGCTGAAGCTTTCTTT
TRBJ2-7 15 . . TRBV7-2 CASSLDGGGDYEQYF TGTGCCAGCAGCTTAGATGGCGGGGGCGACTACGAGCAGTACTTC
TRBJ1-2 14 few . TRBV10-3 CAISESDGSDGYTF TGTGCCATCAGTGAGTCGGACGGCTCAGATGGCTACACCTTC
TRBJ2-6 17 many TRBD1 TRBV12-3/TRBV12-4 CASSLDGTGTGANVLTF TGTGCCAGCAGTTTAGACGGGACAGGGACTGGGGCCAACGTCCTGACTTTC
TRBJ1-1 14 . . TRBV5-1 CASSPLVVNTEAFF TGCGCCAGCAGCCCCCTCGTGGTGAACACTGAAGCTTTCTTT
TRBJ1-2 15 many . TRBV7-2 CASSPRRRQGEGYTF TGTGCCAGCAGCCCACGAAGGCGTCAGGGAGAAGGCTACACCTTC